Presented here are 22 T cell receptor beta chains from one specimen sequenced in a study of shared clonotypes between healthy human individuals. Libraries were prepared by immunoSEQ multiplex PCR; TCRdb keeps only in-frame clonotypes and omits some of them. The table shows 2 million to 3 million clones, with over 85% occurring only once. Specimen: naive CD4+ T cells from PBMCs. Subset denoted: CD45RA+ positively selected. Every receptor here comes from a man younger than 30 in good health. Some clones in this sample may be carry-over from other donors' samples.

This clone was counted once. The CDR3 coding sequence is TGTGCCAGCAGCCAGACAGCCGTAGCCAAAAACATTCAGTACTTC. It encodes CASSQTAVAKNIQYF. The V call is TRBV5-6, the J call TRBJ2-4; D perhaps matches TRBD1 (5 bases). CDR1 SGHDT and CDR2 YYEEEE come from the germline V gene. Trimming removed 4 bases from V and 0 bases from J, with 11 bases in between. This CDR3 contains 15 residues. The full variable domain, rest sourced from reference TRBV5-6 and TRBJ2-4, is DAGVTQSPTHLIKTRGQQVTLRCSPKSGHDTVSWYQQALGQGPQFIFQYYEEEERQRGNFPDRFSGHQFPNYSSELNVNALLLGDSALYLCASSQTAVAKNIQYFGAGTRLSVL.

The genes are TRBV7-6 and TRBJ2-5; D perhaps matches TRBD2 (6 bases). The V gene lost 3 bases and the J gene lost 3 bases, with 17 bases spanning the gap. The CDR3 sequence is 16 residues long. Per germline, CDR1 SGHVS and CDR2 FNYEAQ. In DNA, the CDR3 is TGTGCCAGCAGCTTTAGAATACGGCCGGGGGAAGAGACCCAGTACTTC. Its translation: CASSFRIRPGEETQYF.

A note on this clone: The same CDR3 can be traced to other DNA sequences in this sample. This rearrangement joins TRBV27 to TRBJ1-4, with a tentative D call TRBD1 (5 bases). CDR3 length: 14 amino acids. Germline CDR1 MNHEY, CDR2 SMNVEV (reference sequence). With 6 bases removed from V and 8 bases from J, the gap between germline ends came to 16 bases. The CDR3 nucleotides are TGTGCCAGCAGACCTGCGGGGGGGAGGGAAAAACTGTTTTTT. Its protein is CASRPAGGREKLFF.

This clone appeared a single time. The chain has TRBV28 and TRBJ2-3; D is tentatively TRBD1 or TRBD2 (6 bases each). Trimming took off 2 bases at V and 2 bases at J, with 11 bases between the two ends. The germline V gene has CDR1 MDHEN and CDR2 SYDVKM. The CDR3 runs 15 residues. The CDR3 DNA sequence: TGTGCCAGCAGTTTAGGCGGGACACTCACAGATACGCAGTATTTT. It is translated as CASSLGGTLTDTQYF. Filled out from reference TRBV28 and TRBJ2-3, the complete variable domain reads DVKVTQSSRYLVKRTGEKVFLECVQDMDHENMFWYRQDPGLGLRLIYFSYDVKMKEKGDIPEGYSVSREKKERFSLILESASTNQTSMYLCASSLGGTLTDTQYFGPGTRLTVL.

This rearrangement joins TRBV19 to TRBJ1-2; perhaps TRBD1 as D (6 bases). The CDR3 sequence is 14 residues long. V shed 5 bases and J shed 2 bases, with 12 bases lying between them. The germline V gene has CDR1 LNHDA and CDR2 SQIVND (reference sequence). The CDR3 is CASSATQGNYGYTF. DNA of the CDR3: TGTGCCAGTAGTGCTACACAGGGAAACTATGGCTACACCTTC.

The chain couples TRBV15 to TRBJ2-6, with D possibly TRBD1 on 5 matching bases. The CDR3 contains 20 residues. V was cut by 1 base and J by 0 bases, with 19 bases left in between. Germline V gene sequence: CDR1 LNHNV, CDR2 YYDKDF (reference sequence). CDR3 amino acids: CATSRAGYRGYSSGANVLTF. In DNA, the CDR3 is TGTGCCACCAGCAGAGCTGGGTATAGGGGATACTCCTCTGGGGCCAACGTCCTGACTTTC.

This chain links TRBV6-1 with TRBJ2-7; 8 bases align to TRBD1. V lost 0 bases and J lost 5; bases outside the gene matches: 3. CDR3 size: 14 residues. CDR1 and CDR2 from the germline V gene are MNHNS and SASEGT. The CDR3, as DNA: TGTGCCAGCAGTGAAGCGGACAGGGCCAACGAGCAGTACTTC. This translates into CASSEADRANEQYF.

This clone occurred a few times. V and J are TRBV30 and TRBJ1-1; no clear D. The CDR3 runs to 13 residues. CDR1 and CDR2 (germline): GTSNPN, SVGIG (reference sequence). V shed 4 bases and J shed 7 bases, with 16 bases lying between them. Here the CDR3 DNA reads TGTGCCTGGACAGCGGACTTACCCCGTGAAGCTTTCTTT. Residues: CAWTADLPREAFF.

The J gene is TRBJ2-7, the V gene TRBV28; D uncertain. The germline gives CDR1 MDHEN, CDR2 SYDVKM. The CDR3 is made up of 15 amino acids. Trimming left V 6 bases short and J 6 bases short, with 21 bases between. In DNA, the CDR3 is TGTGCCAGCAGCTCAGCCCCGGTCGTCCCTGGCGAGCAGTACTTC. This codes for CASSSAPVVPGEQYF.

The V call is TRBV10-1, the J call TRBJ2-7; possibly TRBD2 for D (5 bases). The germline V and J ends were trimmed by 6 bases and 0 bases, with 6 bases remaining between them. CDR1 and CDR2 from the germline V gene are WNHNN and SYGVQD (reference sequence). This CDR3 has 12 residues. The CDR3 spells CASRGDSYEQYF. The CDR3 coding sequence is TGCGCCAGCAGGGGAGACTCCTACGAGCAGTACTTC.

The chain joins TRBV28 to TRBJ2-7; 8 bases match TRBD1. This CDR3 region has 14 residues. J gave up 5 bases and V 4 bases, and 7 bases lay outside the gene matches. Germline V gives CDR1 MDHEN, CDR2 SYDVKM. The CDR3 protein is CASSSPGGADEQYF. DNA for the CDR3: TGTGCCAGCAGTTCTCCAGGGGGCGCGGACGAGCAGTACTTC.

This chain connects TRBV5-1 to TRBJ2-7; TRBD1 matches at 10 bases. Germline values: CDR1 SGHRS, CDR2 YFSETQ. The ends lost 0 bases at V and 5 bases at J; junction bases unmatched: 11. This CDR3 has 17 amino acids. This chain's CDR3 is CASSLVGGQGGWNEQYF. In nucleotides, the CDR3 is TGCGCCAGCAGCTTGGTAGGAGGACAGGGGGGGTGGAACGAGCAGTACTTC.

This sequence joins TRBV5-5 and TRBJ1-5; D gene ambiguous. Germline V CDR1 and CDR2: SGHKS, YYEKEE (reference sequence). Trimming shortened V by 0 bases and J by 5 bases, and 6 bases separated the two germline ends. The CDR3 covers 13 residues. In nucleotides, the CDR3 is TGTGCCAGCAGCTTGGTCGAGGATCAGCCCCAGCATTTT. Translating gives CASSLVEDQPQHF.

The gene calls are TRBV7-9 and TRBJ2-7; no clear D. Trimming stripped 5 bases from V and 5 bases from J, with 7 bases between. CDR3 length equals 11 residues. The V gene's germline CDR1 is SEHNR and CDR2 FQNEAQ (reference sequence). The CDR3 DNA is TGTGCCAGCAGCCGAACGGACGAGCAGTACTTC. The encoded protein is CASSRTDEQYF.

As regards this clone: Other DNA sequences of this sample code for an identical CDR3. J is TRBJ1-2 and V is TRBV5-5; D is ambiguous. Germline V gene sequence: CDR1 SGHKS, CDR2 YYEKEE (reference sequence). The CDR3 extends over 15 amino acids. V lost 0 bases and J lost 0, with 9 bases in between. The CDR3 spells CASSLGPSSNYGYTF. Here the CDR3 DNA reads TGTGCCAGCAGCTTGGGGCCCTCATCTAACTATGGCTACACCTTC.

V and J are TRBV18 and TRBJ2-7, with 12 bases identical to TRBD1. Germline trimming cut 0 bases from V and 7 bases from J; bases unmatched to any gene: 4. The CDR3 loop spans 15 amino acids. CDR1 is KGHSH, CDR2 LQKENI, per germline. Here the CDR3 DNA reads TGTGCCAGCTCACCACCGGGACAGGGGGCTGGGGAGCAGTACTTC. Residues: CASSPPGQGAGEQYF.

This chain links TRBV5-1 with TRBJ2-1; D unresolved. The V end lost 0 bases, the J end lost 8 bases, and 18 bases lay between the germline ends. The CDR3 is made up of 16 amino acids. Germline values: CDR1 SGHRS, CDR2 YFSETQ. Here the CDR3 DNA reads TGCGCCAGCAGCTTGGCGAACATCTTTATAGGCGATGAGCAGTTCTTC. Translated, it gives CASSLANIFIGDEQFF.

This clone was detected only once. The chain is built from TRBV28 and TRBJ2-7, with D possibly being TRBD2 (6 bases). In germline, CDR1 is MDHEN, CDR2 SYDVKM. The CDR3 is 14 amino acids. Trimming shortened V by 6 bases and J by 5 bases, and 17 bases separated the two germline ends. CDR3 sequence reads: CASRGGGSGDEQYF. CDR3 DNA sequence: TGTGCCAGCAGGGGGGGTGGGAGCGGCGACGAGCAGTACTTC.

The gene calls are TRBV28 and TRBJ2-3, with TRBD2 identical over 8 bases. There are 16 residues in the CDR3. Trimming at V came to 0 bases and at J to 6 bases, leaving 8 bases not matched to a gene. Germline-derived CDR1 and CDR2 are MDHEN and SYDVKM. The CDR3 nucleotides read TGTGCCAGCAGTTTATGGGCGGGGACTAGTAGCGATACGCAGTATTTT. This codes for CASSLWAGTSSDTQYF.

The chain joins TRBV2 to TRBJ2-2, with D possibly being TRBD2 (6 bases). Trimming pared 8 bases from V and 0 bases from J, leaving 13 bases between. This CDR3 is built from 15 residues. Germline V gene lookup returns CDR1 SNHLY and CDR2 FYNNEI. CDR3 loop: CASSRESSNTGELFF. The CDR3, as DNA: TGTGCCAGCTCACGGGAGAGTTCGAACACCGGGGAGCTGTTTTTT.

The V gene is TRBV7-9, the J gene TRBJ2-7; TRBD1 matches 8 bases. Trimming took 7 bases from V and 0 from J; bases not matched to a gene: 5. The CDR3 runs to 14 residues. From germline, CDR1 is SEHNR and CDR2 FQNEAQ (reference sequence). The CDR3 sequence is CASTRQGPSYEQYF. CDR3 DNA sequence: TGTGCCAGCACCCGACAGGGGCCCTCCTACGAGCAGTACTTC.

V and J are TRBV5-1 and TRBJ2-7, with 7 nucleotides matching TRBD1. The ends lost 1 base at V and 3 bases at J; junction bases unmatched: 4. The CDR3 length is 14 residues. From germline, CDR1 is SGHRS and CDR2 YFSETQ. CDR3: CASSLMGQIYEQYF. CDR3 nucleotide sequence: TGCGCCAGCAGCTTGATGGGACAGATCTACGAGCAGTACTTC.